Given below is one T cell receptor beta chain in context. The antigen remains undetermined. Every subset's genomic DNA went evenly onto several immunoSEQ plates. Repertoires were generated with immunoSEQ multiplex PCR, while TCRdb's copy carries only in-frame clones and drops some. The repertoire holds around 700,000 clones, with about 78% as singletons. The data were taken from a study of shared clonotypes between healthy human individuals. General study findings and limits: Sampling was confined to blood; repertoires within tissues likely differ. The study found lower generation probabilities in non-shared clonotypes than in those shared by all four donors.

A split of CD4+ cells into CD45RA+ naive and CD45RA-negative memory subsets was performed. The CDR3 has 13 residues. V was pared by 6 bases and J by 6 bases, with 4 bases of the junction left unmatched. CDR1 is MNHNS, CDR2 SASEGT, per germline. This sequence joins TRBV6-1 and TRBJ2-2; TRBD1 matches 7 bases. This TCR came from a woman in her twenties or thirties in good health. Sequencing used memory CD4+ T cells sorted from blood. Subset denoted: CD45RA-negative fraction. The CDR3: CASRKTGSGELFF. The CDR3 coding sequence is TGTGCCAGCAGGAAGACAGGGTCCGGGGAGCTGTTTTTT.